This T cell receptor beta chain was captured by sequencing in a study of T cells in Graves' hyperthyroidism and ophthalmopathy. Notes on the study in general: Through a model of 13 V-J features, ophthalmopathy was separated from stable hyperthyroidism.

The CDR3 has 17 residues. Trimming stripped 2 bases from V and 2 bases from J, with 16 bases between. Per germline, CDR1 SGHRS and CDR2 YFSETQ. It was RNA transcripts that yielded the amplified TCR beta CDR3 regions. HTBI primers were the set used in a first-round RT-PCR of the TCR CDR3. Each CDR3 protein gets one entry after TCRdb re-called the multiplex PCR reads with MiXCR. This table holds roughly 530,000 distinct CDR3 sequences, 17% found once. As to this clonotype: Its specificity is not known.

With duration under 3 months, ophthalmopathy was active: Clinical Activity Score at least 3, NOSPECS at least 4. Exclusion followed for patients with uncontrolled infection, other autoimmune disease, pregnancy or lactation. Sequencing was carried out using blood. This receptor was identified in a woman in her late teens or twenties with Graves' ophthalmopathy. V and J are TRBV5-1 and TRBJ2-2; weak D call: TRBD2 (6 bases). CDR3 protein: CASSFFDQRANTGELFF. CDR3 nucleotides: TGCGCCAGCAGCTTCTTCGACCAGCGGGCAAACACCGGGGAGCTGTTTTTT.